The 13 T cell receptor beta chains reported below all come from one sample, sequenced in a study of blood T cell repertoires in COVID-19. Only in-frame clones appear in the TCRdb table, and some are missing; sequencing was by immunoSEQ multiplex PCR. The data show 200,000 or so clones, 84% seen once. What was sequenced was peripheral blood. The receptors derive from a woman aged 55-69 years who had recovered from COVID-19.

The CDR3 coding sequence is TGTGCCAGCAGCTTAGGTTATACAGGATATTCACCCCTCCACTTT. Translation: CASSLGYTGYSPLHF. The chain employs TRBV7-2 and TRBJ1-6; possibly TRBD1 for D (5 bases). Trimming pared 1 base from V and 8 bases from J, leaving 12 bases between. Germline V gene data show CDR1 as SGHTA and CDR2 as FQGNSA. The length of the CDR3 is 15 residues.

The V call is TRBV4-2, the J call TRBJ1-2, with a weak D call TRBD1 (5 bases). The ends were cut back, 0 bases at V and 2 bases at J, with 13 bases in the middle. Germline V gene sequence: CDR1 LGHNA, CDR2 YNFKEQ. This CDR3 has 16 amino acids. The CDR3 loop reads CASSQDITGANYGYTF. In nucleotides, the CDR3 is TGTGCCAGCAGCCAAGATATAACAGGAGCAAACTATGGCTACACCTTC.

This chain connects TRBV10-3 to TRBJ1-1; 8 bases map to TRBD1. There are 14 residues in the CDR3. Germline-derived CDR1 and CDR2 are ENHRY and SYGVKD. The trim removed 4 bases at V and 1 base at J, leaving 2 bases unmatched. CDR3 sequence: CAISGQGANTEAFF. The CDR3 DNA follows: TGTGCCATCAGTGGGCAGGGGGCGAACACTGAAGCTTTCTTT.

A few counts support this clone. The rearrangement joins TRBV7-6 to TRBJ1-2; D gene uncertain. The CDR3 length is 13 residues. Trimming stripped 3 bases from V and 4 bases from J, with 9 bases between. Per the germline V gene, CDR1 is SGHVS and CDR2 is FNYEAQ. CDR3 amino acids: CASSLAAGYGYTF. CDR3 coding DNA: TGTGCCAGCAGCTTGGCAGCAGGCTATGGCTACACCTTC.

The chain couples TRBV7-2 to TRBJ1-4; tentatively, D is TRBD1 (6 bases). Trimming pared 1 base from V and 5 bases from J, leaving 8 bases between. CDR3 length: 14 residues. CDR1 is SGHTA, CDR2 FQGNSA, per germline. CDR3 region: CASSLGGHNEKLFF. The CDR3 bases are TGTGCCAGCAGCTTAGGGGGGCACAATGAAAAACTGTTTTTT.

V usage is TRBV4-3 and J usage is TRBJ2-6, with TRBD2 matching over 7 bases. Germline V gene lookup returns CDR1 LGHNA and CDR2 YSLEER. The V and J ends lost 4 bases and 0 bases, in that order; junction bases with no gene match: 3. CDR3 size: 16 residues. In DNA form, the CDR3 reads TGCGCCAGCAGCCTCCGGGAGGCCTCTGGGGCCAACGTCCTGACTTTC. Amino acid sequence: CASSLREASGANVLTF.

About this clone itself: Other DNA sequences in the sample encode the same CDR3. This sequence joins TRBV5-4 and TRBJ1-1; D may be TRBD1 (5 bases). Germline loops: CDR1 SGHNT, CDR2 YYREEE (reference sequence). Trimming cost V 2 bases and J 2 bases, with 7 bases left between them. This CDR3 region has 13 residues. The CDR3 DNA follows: TGTGCCAGCAGCTTCGACAGAAACACTGAAGCTTTCTTT. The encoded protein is CASSFDRNTEAFF.

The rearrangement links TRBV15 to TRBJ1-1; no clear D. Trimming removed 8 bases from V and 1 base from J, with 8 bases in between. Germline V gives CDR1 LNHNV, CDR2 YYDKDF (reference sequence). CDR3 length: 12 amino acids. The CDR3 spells CATARWNTEAFF. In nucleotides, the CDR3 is TGTGCCACCGCTAGATGGAACACTGAAGCTTTCTTT.

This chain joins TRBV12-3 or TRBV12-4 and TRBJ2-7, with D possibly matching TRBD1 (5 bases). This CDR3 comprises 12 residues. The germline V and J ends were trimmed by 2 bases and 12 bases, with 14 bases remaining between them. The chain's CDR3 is CASSLSVGRAYF. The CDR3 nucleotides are TGTGCCAGCAGTTTATCAGTGGGCAGGGCGTACTTC.

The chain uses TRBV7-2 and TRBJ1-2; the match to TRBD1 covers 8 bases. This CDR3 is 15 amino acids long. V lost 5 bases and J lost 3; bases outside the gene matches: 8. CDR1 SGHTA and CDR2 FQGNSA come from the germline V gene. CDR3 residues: CASSLGSGGYYGYTF. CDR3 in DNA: TGTGCCAGCAGCCTGGGGTCAGGGGGCTACTATGGCTACACCTTC.

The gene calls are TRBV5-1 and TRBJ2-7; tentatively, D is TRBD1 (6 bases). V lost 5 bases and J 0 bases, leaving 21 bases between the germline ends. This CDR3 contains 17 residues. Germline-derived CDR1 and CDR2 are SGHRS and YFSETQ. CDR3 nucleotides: TGCGCCAGCAGTCCCGGGACACCTCCGGCCTACTCCTACGAGCAGTACTTC. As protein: CASSPGTPPAYSYEQYF.

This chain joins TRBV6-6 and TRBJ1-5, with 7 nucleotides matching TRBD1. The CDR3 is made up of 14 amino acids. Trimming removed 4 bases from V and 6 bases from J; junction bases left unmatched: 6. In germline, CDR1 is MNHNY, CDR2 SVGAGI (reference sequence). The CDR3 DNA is TGTGCCAGCAGTTTTAGACAGGGCGGTCAGCCCCAGCATTTT. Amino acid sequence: CASSFRQGGQPQHF.

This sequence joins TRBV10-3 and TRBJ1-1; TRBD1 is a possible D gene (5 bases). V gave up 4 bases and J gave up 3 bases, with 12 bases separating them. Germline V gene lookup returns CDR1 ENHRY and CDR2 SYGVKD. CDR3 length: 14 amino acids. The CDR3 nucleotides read TGTGCCATCAGTGTAAGACAGAAAGACACTGAAGCTTTCTTT. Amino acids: CAISVRQKDTEAFF.